These 32 T cell receptor beta chains came from one sample sequenced in a study of blood T cells in healthy people across ages. Primed by a sample-barcoded 5' primer and a J-beta primer mix, a second PCR proceeded for about 6 to 12 cycles. TCRdb re-derived calls from the 5' RACE reads in MiXCR, one entry per CDR3 protein. The sample yields over 750,000 distinct CDR3 sequences, around 25% seen once. A further study also used this sample, focusing on T cells of mothers and their children.

The source material was blood. The receptor source for this set is a boy between 5 and 17 years old in good health.

This chain joins TRBV28 and TRBJ2-1; 11 nucleotides align to TRBD2. Germline trimming cut 5 bases from V and 6 bases from J; bases unmatched to any gene: 9. CDR3 length: 16 amino acids. The V gene's germline CDR1 is MDHEN and CDR2 SYDVKM. The CDR3 DNA sequence: TGTGCCAGCAGTCTCGGGCTAGCGGGAGGCCCCAATGAGCAGTTCTTC. Its translation is CASSLGLAGGPNEQFF.

The chain links TRBV12-5 to TRBJ2-7; D gene unclear. The germline gives CDR1 LGHNT, CDR2 FRNRAP. CDR3 length: 14 residues. Deletions cut 4 bases from V and 0 bases from J, with 10 bases between. The CDR3 protein is CASGSDSSSYEQYF. Here the CDR3 DNA reads TGTGCTAGTGGTTCCGACTCTAGCTCCTACGAGCAGTACTTC.

The chain is built from TRBV15 and TRBJ2-5; possibly TRBD1 for D (6 bases). Trimming removed 5 bases at V and 0 bases at J, with 22 bases between. CDR1 and CDR2 from the germline V gene are LNHNV and YYDKDF (reference sequence). CDR3 size: 18 residues. CDR3 amino acids: CATSGERSFGQYQETQYF. The CDR3 coding sequence is TGTGCCACCAGCGGCGAGAGGTCGTTCGGACAGTACCAAGAGACCCAGTACTTC.

This clonotype was counted between two and nine times. The V call is TRBV20-1, the J call TRBJ1-2; D might be TRBD1 (6 bases). Germline CDR1 reads DFQATT; CDR2 reads SNEGSKA (reference sequence). This CDR3 has 12 residues. V was clipped by 5 bases and J by 6 bases, with 13 bases between them. CDR3 nucleotide sequence: TGCAGTGCTCAGACCTCAGGGGATGGCTACACCTTC. Its protein product is CSAQTSGDGYTF.

The chain joins TRBV25-1 to TRBJ1-2, with D perhaps matching TRBD1 (6 bases). The CDR3 runs 18 residues. Germline CDR1 MGHDK, CDR2 SYGVNS. With 1 base removed from V and 0 bases from J, the gap between germline ends came to 18 bases. In nucleotides, the CDR3 is TGTGCCAGCAGTGAATCTCCAGTAGGGGGGGCCGCTAACTATGGCTACACCTTC. Its translation is CASSESPVGGAANYGYTF.

This clonotype was recorded a few times. This chain connects TRBV12-3 or TRBV12-4 to TRBJ1-2; D gene unclear. The germline V and J ends were trimmed by 4 bases and 8 bases, with 14 bases remaining between them. The length of the CDR3 is 13 residues. The CDR3 DNA is TGTGCCAGCAGTTCCTCGATTGGCTTGGGCTACACCTTC. Protein sequence: CASSSSIGLGYTF.

The chain recombines TRBV7-9 with TRBJ2-2; 13 bases map to TRBD2. Looked up from germline, CDR1 is SEHNR and CDR2 is FQNEAQ (reference sequence). The CDR3 covers 16 residues. V was pared by 8 bases and J by 4 bases, with 7 bases of the junction left unmatched. The CDR3 bases are TGTGCCAGCGGACTAGCGGGAGTATCAAGCACCGGGGAGCTGTTTTTT. Its translation is CASGLAGVSSTGELFF.

This clonotype was observed a handful of times. The chain carries TRBV13 and TRBJ2-6; maybe TRBD2 (6 bases). Germline V gene sequence: CDR1 PRHDT, CDR2 FYEKMQ (reference sequence). CDR3 length: 20 residues. Deletions cut 5 bases from V and 0 bases from J, with 23 bases between. CDR3 residues: CASSQMKPGLGFSGANVLTF. CDR3 nucleotides: TGTGCCAGCAGCCAAATGAAACCGGGACTGGGGTTCTCTGGGGCCAACGTCCTGACTTTC.

This chain joins TRBV9 and TRBJ1-2; D is possibly TRBD1 (5 bases). In germline, CDR1 is SGDLS, CDR2 YYNGEE. The CDR3 is 10 amino acids. Trimming shortened V by 3 bases and J by 12 bases, and 9 bases separated the two germline ends. As DNA, the CDR3 is TGTGCCAGCAGCGGGGACGTACACACCTTC. It specifies CASSGDVHTF.

This clonotype appeared a few times. The V call is TRBV7-6, the J call TRBJ1-4; a weak D match, TRBD1 (5 bases). CDR1 and CDR2 from the germline V gene are SGHVS and FNYEAQ. The V end lost 4 bases, the J end lost 5 bases, and 14 bases lay between the germline ends. The CDR3 runs to 15 residues. The CDR3 DNA follows: TGTGCCAGCAGCTCTACCATGGCAGGGAATGAAAAACTGTTTTTT. Its protein is CASSSTMAGNEKLFF.

In this sample, this clonotype turned up a few times. V gene TRBV20-1 combines with J gene TRBJ2-1, with 8 bases lining up with TRBD2. The CDR3 runs to 14 residues. Unmatched junction bases numbered 2, after V lost 4 bases and J lost 0 bases. The V gene's germline CDR1 is DFQATT and CDR2 SNEGSKA (reference sequence). CDR3 nucleotides: TGCAGTGCTACGGGGGGGTCCTCCTACAATGAGCAGTTCTTC. Its translation is CSATGGSSYNEQFF.

The rearrangement links TRBV5-1 to TRBJ2-1; D may correspond to TRBD1 or TRBD2 (5 bases each). V was cut by 4 bases and J by 0 bases, with 14 bases left in between. Per the germline V gene, CDR1 is SGHRS and CDR2 is YFSETQ. CDR3 length: 16 amino acids. The CDR3 loop is CASSPQEVGSYNEQFF. CDR3 in DNA: TGCGCCAGCAGCCCACAGGAGGTCGGCTCCTACAATGAGCAGTTCTTC.

The V and J genes are TRBV11-2 and TRBJ2-2; D uncertain. CDR3 length equals 14 residues. CDR1 is SGHAT, CDR2 FQNNGV, per germline. Trimming cost V 1 base and J 5 bases, with 8 bases left between them. The CDR3 reads CASSLGWGTGELFF. The CDR3, as DNA: TGTGCCAGCAGCTTAGGGTGGGGTACCGGGGAGCTGTTTTTT.

The chain employs TRBV28 and TRBJ2-5; D is unclear. Gene TRBJ2-7 matches the end of the DNA better, so the J call may be wrong. The V gene's germline CDR1 is MDHEN and CDR2 SYDVKM. This CDR3 spans 14 amino acids. The CDR3: CASTPPESSYEQYF. In nucleotides, the CDR3 is TGTGCCAGCACCCCGCCGGAGAGCTCCTACGAGCAGTACTTC.

This clonotype appeared a few times. This chain joins TRBV7-2 and TRBJ2-3; TRBD2 aligns across 9 bases. Germline V gene sequence: CDR1 SGHTA, CDR2 FQGNSA. V shed 2 bases and J 6 bases; nucleotides not matched to a gene: 6. The CDR3 length is 15 residues. DNA for the CDR3: TGTGCCAGCAGCTTACTGCGGGGGGGCGTGGATACGCAGTATTTT. Amino acid sequence: CASSLLRGGVDTQYF.

This clonotype has only a few counts. This sequence joins TRBV20-1 and TRBJ2-5, with D possibly called TRBD1 or TRBD2 (6 bases each). The DNA end favors TRBJ2-7, so the J call may be wrong. The germline V gene has CDR1 DFQATT and CDR2 SNEGSKA (reference sequence). The length of the CDR3 is 13 residues. CDR3 in amino acids: CSAGGTRGYEQYF. CDR3 coding DNA: TGCAGTGCTGGAGGGACCAGGGGCTACGAGCAGTACTTC.

Worth noting for this clonotype: This may arise from a read error, as a much more abundant clone is one base away. The chain combines TRBV7-6 with TRBJ1-4; D gene uncertain. The CDR3 has 13 residues. Per germline, CDR1 SGHVS and CDR2 FNYEAQ. V shed 2 bases and J shed 3 bases, with 4 bases lying between them. The CDR3 spells CASSLWPNEKLFF. The CDR3 coding sequence is TGTGCCAGCAGCTTATGGCCTAATGAAAAACTGTTTTTT.

This clonotype was counted between two and nine times. The chain has TRBV6-5 and TRBJ1-2; the D is unclear. CDR3 length: 15 amino acids. Trimming removed 0 bases at V and 4 bases at J, with 12 bases between. Germline CDR1 reads MNHEY; CDR2 reads SVGAGI. The chain's CDR3 is CASSYSTAAAYGYTF. The CDR3 coding sequence is TGTGCCAGCAGTTACTCGACGGCGGCCGCCTATGGCTACACCTTC.

The rearrangement links TRBV5-5 to TRBJ1-1; 8 nucleotides align to TRBD1. Germline assignment: CDR1 SGHKS and CDR2 YYEKEE (reference sequence). This CDR3 spans 18 amino acids. V lost 4 bases to trimming and J lost 1 base; unmatched junction nucleotides: 15. The CDR3 is CASSPGGGQGYQNTEAFF. CDR3 DNA sequence: TGTGCCAGCAGCCCAGGAGGAGGACAGGGATACCAGAACACTGAAGCTTTCTTT.

This clonotype was detected only a few times. The V call is TRBV29-1, the J call TRBJ1-3; D is perhaps TRBD1 (5 bases). Germline-derived CDR1 and CDR2 are SQVTM and ANQGSEA. The CDR3 runs 13 residues. Between the trimmed V and J ends, which lost 7 bases and 4 bases, there was a span of 14 bases. For the CDR3, the DNA is TGCAGCGCTCGGGGCGCGAGGGGAAACACCATATATTTT. This gives the protein CSARGARGNTIYF.

The rearrangement joins TRBV19 to TRBJ2-5; perhaps TRBD1 as D (6 bases). In germline, CDR1 is LNHDA, CDR2 SQIVND (reference sequence). Trimming removed 8 bases at V and 2 bases at J, with 12 bases between. CDR3 length: 13 residues. The CDR3 bases are TGTGCCAGTGCCAGGACAGTTCAAGAGACCCAGTACTTC. Encoded protein: CASARTVQETQYF.

This clonotype was found a few times. The chain has TRBV20-1 and TRBJ2-5, with 11 bases fitting TRBD2. CDR1 is DFQATT and CDR2 is SNEGSKA in the germline V gene (reference sequence). The CDR3 covers 15 residues. The CDR3 DNA is TGCAGCGCAATGATTACTAGCGGGAGAAGGGGTGAGCAGTACTTC. Residues: CSAMITSGRRGEQYF.

This chain links TRBV20-1 with TRBJ2-5; D is tentatively TRBD1 or TRBD2 (5 bases each). TRBJ2-7 explains the end of the DNA better; the J call may be wrong. Germline CDR1 and CDR2: DFQATT and SNEGSKA (reference sequence). This CDR3 has 16 amino acids. CDR3 nucleotide sequence: TGCAGTGCTCCTAGGGGTACCGGGACCGCCACCTACGAGCAGTACTTC. Its translation: CSAPRGTGTATYEQYF.

The table lists this clonotype with a few counts. The rearrangement joins TRBV4-2 to TRBJ2-7, with TRBD2 as a possible D gene (5 bases). The germline V gene encodes CDR1 LGHNA and CDR2 YNFKEQ. The CDR3 is made up of 14 amino acids. Trimming took 0 bases from V and 2 from J, leaving 8 bases between them. The CDR3 spells CASSQDLLAYEQYF. CDR3 sequence (DNA): TGTGCCAGCAGCCAAGATCTACTAGCCTACGAGCAGTACTTC.

The rearrangement uses TRBV4-3 and TRBJ2-3; D call uncertain. The germline V and J ends were trimmed by 0 bases and 11 bases, with 12 bases remaining between them. The CDR3 is 13 residues long. Germline values: CDR1 LGHNA, CDR2 YSLEER. The CDR3 DNA reads TGCGCCAGCAGCCAAGATGGACCGTCCGGGCAGTATTTT. This encodes CASSQDGPSGQYF.

The chain links TRBV9 to TRBJ2-5, with D possibly matching TRBD2 (6 bases). This CDR3 has 18 residues. Trimming took off 0 bases at V and 5 bases at J, with 23 bases between the two ends. In germline, CDR1 is SGDLS, CDR2 YYNGEE. The CDR3 protein is CASSVDKTSWRAAETQYF. CDR3 sequence (DNA): TGTGCCAGCAGCGTAGATAAGACTTCTTGGAGGGCGGCGGAGACCCAGTACTTC.

This clonotype turned up a few times. The chain links TRBV28 to TRBJ2-1; either TRBD1 or TRBD2 may supply D (6 bases each). The better agreement between TRBJ2-5 and the DNA end casts doubt on the J call. CDR1 and CDR2 from the germline V gene are MDHEN and SYDVKM. This CDR3 has 15 amino acids. The CDR3 is CASTPGSRRGETQYF. The DNA for the CDR3 is TGTGCCAGCACCCCAGGTTCGAGGAGGGGGGAGACCCAGTACTTC.

This clonotype was found a few times. V usage is TRBV20-1 and J usage is TRBJ2-1; D may be TRBD1 or TRBD2 (5 bases each). The CDR3 totals 15 residues. Germline values: CDR1 DFQATT, CDR2 SNEGSKA (reference sequence). The V end was cut by 0 bases, the J end by 3 bases, with 12 bases between. CDR3 loop: CSARELGENYNEQFF. The CDR3 nucleotides read TGCAGTGCTAGAGAATTAGGGGAGAACTACAATGAGCAGTTCTTC.

This clonotype showed up just a few times. The chain uses TRBV6-5 and TRBJ1-4; D may be TRBD1 (5 bases). The CDR3 totals 14 residues. Trimming took off 6 bases at V and 7 bases at J, with 15 bases between the two ends. Germline V gene lookup returns CDR1 MNHEY and CDR2 SVGAGI. The chain's CDR3 is CASRFSYGGEKLFF. DNA of the CDR3: TGTGCCAGCAGGTTCTCTTACGGGGGTGAAAAACTGTTTTTT.

J is TRBJ2-3 and V is TRBV6-2 or TRBV6-3; D remains unclear. The CDR3 extends over 12 amino acids. Deletions cut 4 bases from V and 6 bases from J, with 8 bases between. Germline-derived CDR1 and CDR2 are MNHEY and SVGEGT. CDR3 coding DNA: TGTGCCAGCAGTTCCGTTGCGGATACGCAGTATTTT. Translated, it gives CASSSVADTQYF.

The V gene is TRBV7-2, the J gene TRBJ2-2, with a weak D call TRBD2 (5 bases). Looked up from germline, CDR1 is SGHTA and CDR2 is FQGNSA. V was trimmed by 5 bases and J by 3 bases, leaving 19 bases between them. The CDR3 covers 17 residues. CDR3 amino acids: CASSPRAWRVHTGELFF. The DNA of the CDR3 is TGTGCCAGCAGCCCTAGAGCTTGGCGGGTTCACACCGGGGAGCTGTTTTTT.

The chain combines TRBV20-1 with TRBJ2-1; D not resolved. The J call is doubtful: the DNA matches TRBJ2-5 better. Germline V lookup: CDR1 DFQATT, CDR2 SNEGSKA (reference sequence). The CDR3 consists of 13 residues. CDR3 sequence (DNA): TGCAGTGCTAGAGACTCTAGATCGGAGACCCAGTACTTC. It yields the protein CSARDSRSETQYF.